These 4 T cell receptor beta chains originate from one sample sequenced in a study of cytomegalovirus exposure and HLA in healthy donors. The primer mix had 60 Vbeta and 13 Jbeta primers. Some clones are missing from TCRdb's copy, which holds only in-frame ones; the method was immunoSEQ multiplex PCR. The sample lists 150,000 to 190,000 clones; approximately 79% were seen once. The material sequenced was PBMCs. The receptors stem from a woman aged 45 to 65 in good health and CMV-seropositive.

The chain couples TRBV5-6 to TRBJ1-2, with 8 bases fitting TRBD1. CDR1 is SGHDT and CDR2 is YYEEEE in the germline V gene. With V trimmed by 5 bases and J by 3 bases, 6 bases remained unmatched. This CDR3 is 14 amino acids long. The CDR3 sequence is CASRTTGVDYGYTF. For the CDR3, the DNA is TGTGCCAGCAGAACGACAGGGGTGGACTATGGCTACACCTTC. Together with reference TRBV5-6 and TRBJ1-2, the CDR3 gives the full variable domain: DAGVTQSPTHLIKTRGQQVTLRCSPKSGHDTVSWYQQALGQGPQFIFQYYEEEERQRGNFPDRFSGHQFPNYSSELNVNALLLGDSALYLCASRTTGVDYGYTFGSGTRLTVV.

The CDR3 nucleotides are TGTGCCAGCAGTGAACCATTTGGGCAGGGGGCCAAAAACATTCAGTACTTC. Translated, it gives CASSEPFGQGAKNIQYF. V usage is TRBV2 and J usage is TRBJ2-4, with a possible D match to TRBD1 (6 bases). The germline V and J ends were trimmed by 2 bases and 1 base, with 15 bases remaining between them. CDR1 and CDR2 (germline): SNHLY, FYNNEI. This CDR3 contains 17 residues.

This chain links TRBV2 with TRBJ1-2; a weak D match, TRBD1 (5 bases). This CDR3 spans 13 amino acids. CDR1 is SNHLY, CDR2 FYNNEI, per germline. Trimming stripped 6 bases from V and 6 bases from J, with 14 bases between. This CDR3 reads CASRVRVVNGYTF. CDR3 DNA: TGTGCCAGCAGAGTCAGGGTGGTTAATGGCTACACCTTC.

The chain uses TRBV28 and TRBJ2-7; D is unresolved. The CDR3 sequence is 14 residues long. V was clipped by 5 bases and J by 7 bases, with 18 bases between them. Germline loops: CDR1 MDHEN, CDR2 SYDVKM. CDR3 loop: CASSLIAPYGEQYF. CDR3 nucleotides: TGTGCCAGCAGTCTGATAGCCCCATACGGGGAGCAGTACTTC. Complete variable domain (other parts from reference TRBV28 and TRBJ2-7): DVKVTQSSRYLVKRTGEKVFLECVQDMDHENMFWYRQDPGLGLRLIYFSYDVKMKEKGDIPEGYSVSREKKERFSLILESASTNQTSMYLCASSLIAPYGEQYFGPGTRLTVT.